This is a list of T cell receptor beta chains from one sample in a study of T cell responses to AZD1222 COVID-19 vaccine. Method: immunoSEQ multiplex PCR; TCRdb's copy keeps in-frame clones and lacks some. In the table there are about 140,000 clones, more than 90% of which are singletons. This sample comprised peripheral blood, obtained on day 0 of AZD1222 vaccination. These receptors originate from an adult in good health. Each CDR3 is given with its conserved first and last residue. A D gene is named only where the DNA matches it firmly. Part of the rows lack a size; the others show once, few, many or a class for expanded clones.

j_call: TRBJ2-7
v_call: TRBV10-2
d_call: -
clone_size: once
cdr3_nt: TGCGCCAGCACCCTCGCCTACGAGCAGTACTTC
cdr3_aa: CASTLAYEQYF

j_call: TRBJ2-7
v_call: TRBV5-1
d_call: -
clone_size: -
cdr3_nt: TGCGCCAGCAGTCATGGGACTGCCGGCCCCCGGGACTCCTACGAGCAGTACTTC
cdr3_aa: CASSHGTAGPRDSYEQYF

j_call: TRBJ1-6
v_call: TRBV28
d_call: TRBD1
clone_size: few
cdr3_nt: TGTGCCAGCAACTCGCCGGGGACAGTACCGAATTCACCCCTCCACTTT
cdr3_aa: CASNSPGTVPNSPLHF

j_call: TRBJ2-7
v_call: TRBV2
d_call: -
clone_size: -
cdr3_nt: TGTGCCAGCAGCGTACAGGCCACCTACGAGCAGTACTTC
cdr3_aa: CASSVQATYEQYF

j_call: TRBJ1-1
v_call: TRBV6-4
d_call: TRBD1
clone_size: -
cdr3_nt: TGTGCCAGCAGTCCTTACCCCGGGACAGAGAACACTGAAGCTTTCTTT
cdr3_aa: CASSPYPGTENTEAFF

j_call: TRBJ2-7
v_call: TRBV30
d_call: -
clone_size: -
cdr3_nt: TGTGCCTGGAGTGTAAAAGGTACAGGGAACGAGCAGTACTTC
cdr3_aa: CAWSVKGTGNEQYF

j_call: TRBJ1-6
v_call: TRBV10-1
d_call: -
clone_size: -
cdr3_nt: TGCGCCAGCAGTCAGGACAATTATTCACCCCTCCACTTT
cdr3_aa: CASSQDNYSPLHF

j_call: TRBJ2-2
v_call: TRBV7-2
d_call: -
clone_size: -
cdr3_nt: TGTGCCAGCAGCTTAGCAGGCATCGGGGAGCTGTTTTTT
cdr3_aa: CASSLAGIGELFF

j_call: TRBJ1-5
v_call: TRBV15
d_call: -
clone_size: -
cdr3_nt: TGTGCCACCAGCAGAGGGACGGCCGGGCCCCAGCATTTT
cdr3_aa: CATSRGTAGPQHF

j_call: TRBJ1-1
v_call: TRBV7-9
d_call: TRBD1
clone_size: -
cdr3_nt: TGTGCCAGCAGCCCCAACAGGGGGCGAACTGAAGCTTTCTTT
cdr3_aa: CASSPNRGRTEAFF

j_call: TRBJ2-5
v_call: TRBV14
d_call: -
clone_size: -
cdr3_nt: TGTGCCAGCAGTCTCTTGAGCCGCGGAGAGACCCAGTACTTC
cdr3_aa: CASSLLSRGETQYF

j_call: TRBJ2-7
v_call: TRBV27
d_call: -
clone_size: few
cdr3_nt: TGTGCCAGCAGCCGCGCGGGCGGGGTGTTGGAGCAGTACTTC
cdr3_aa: CASSRAGGVLEQYF

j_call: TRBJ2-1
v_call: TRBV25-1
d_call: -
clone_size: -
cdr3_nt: TGTGCCAGCAGTAAAAGGGTCTCTTCCTACAATGAGCAGTTCTTC
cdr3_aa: CASSKRVSSYNEQFF

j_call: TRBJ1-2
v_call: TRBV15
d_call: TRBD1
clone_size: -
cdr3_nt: TGTGCCACTAGACAGGGACTTATGGGCTACACCTTC
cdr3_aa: CATRQGLMGYTF

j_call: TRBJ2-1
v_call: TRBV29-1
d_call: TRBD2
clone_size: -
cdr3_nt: TGCAGCTCCGGAATGTATGGGGCGGGAGGGCCCAATGAGCAGTTCTTC
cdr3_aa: CSSGMYGAGGPNEQFF

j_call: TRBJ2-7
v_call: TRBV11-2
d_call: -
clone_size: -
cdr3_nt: TGTGCCAGCGGGTCCGACTGGGTCTACGAGCAGTACTTC
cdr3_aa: CASGSDWVYEQYF

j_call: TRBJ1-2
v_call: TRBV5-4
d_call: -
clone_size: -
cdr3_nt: TGTGCCAGCAGCTTGAAGGGGAGGGATGGCTACACCTTC
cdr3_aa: CASSLKGRDGYTF

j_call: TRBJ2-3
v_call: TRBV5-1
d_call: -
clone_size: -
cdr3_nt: TGCGCCAGCAGCAGAGGACCAAATGCGCAGTATTTT
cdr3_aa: CASSRGPNAQYF

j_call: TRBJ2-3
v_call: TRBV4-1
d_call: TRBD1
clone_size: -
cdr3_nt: TGCGCCAGCAGAAGGGGGCCTCTGGGCCGCACAGATACGCAGTATTTT
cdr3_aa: CASRRGPLGRTDTQYF

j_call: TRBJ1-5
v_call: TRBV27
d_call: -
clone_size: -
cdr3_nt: TGTGCCAGCAGTTTATCCGGACGACAGCCCCAGCATTTT
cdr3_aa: CASSLSGRQPQHF

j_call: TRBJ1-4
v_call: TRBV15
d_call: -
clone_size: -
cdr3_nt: TGTGCCACCAGCAGAGATAGGGCAGGTGAAAAACTGTTTTTT
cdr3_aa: CATSRDRAGEKLFF

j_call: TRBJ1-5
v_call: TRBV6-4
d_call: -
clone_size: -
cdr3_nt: TGTGCCAGCAGTGAGGCAGAGTTAAGCAATCAGCCCCAGCATTTT
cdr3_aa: CASSEAELSNQPQHF